A selection of T cell receptor beta chains follows, all from one sample in a study of T cell changes during pregnancy in multiple sclerosis. Measured with immunoSEQ multiplex PCR; TCRdb has only the in-frame clones, and not every one. The sample records 76,000 or so clones, around 95% being singletons. Sample: peripheral blood, taken in the second trimester of pregnancy. Receptors were obtained from a female donor in good health, enrolled as a control in a pregnancy study. CDR3s include the opening cysteine and the closing phenylalanine or tryptophan. The D gene is left open where the match is weak. Some rows mark clone size as missing; the rest say once, few, many or name a class of expanded clone.

cdr3_aa cdr3_nt j_call clone_size v_call d_call
CASSIDIWGQTLEWEQYF TGCGCCAGCAGCATCGATATCTGGGGACAGACCCTCGAATGGGAGCAGTACTTC TRBJ2-7 . TRBV5-1 TRBD1
CASSFHGQAMGYSPLHF TGTGCCAGCAGTTTCCACGGACAGGCCATGGGATACTCACCCCTCCACTTT TRBJ1-6 . TRBV28 TRBD1
CASSNEYGYTF TGCGCCAGCAGCAATGAGTATGGCTACACCTTC TRBJ1-2 . TRBV5-1 .
CASSPGTPYEQYF TGTGCCAGCAGCCCGGGGACACCCTACGAGCAGTACTTC TRBJ2-7 once TRBV5-4 .
CASSLEAGMNEKLFF TGTGCCAGCAGCTTGGAGGCAGGGATGAATGAAAAACTGTTTTTT TRBJ1-4 . TRBV5-4 .
CASSVRVRQPQHF TGTGCCAGTAGTGTCAGGGTCCGGCAGCCCCAGCATTTT TRBJ1-5 . TRBV19 .
CASSADGVNTDTQYF TGTGCCAGCAGCGCGGACGGGGTCAACACAGATACGCAGTATTTT TRBJ2-3 . TRBV9 .
CSVGTGGTDTQYF TGCAGCGTTGGGACCGGGGGCACAGATACGCAGTATTTT TRBJ2-3 . TRBV29-1 .
CAWSLRGLAGGQETQYF TGTGCCTGGAGTCTCCGGGGACTAGCGGGGGGGCAAGAGACCCAGTACTTC TRBJ2-5 once TRBV30 TRBD2
CASSLFLNTGELFF TGTGCCAGCAGCTTGTTTCTCAACACCGGGGAGCTGTTTTTT TRBJ2-2 . TRBV11-3 .
CAIRASGGDTDTQYF TGTGCCATCAGGGCTAGCGGGGGAGACACAGATACGCAGTATTTT TRBJ2-3 . TRBV10-3 TRBD2
CAWGKGGSQETQYF TGTGCCTGGGGTAAAGGGGGCTCGCAAGAGACCCAGTACTTC TRBJ2-5 . TRBV30 TRBD1
CASSQGQGTEAFF TGCGCCAGCAGCCAAGGTCAGGGCACTGAAGCTTTCTTT TRBJ1-1 . TRBV4-1 .
CASRETGDEAFF TGCGCCAGCAGGGAGACAGGGGATGAAGCTTTCTTT TRBJ1-1 . TRBV10-2 TRBD1
CASSIRQANTEAFF TGTGCCAGTAGTATTCGGCAGGCGAACACTGAAGCTTTCTTT TRBJ1-1 . TRBV19 .
CASRHSWGQEETQYF TGTGCCAGCAGGCATAGCTGGGGCCAGGAAGAGACCCAGTACTTC TRBJ2-5 . TRBV6-5 .
CASTPGGQGTEAFF TGTGCCAGCACCCCAGGTGGGCAGGGCACTGAAGCTTTCTTT TRBJ1-1 . TRBV7-6 .
CASSPSTGNEQYF TGTGCCAGCAGCCCCTCTACAGGGAACGAGCAGTACTTC TRBJ2-7 . TRBV7-3 .
CASSIQGLEQYF TGTGCCAGCTCAATACAGGGATTAGAGCAGTACTTC TRBJ2-7 . TRBV18 .
CASSQDAGVGGLGYTF TGCGCCAGCAGCCAAGACGCAGGTGTCGGGGGGCTTGGCTACACCTTC TRBJ1-2 once TRBV4-3 .
CASSGQAQVDGYTF TGTGCCAGCAGTGGACAGGCCCAGGTCGATGGCTACACCTTC TRBJ1-2 . TRBV25-1 .
CASSGGDRVNYGYTF TGTGCCAGCAGCGGAGGGGACAGGGTTAACTATGGCTACACCTTC TRBJ1-2 once TRBV7-9 TRBD1
CASSPDGLNTEAFF TGTGCCAGCAGTCCCGACGGGTTGAACACTGAAGCTTTCTTT TRBJ1-1 . TRBV6-5 .
CASSWRTSGGAGELFF TGTGCCAGCAGCTGGAGGACTAGCGGGGGGGCCGGGGAGCTGTTTTTT TRBJ2-2 . TRBV5-6 TRBD2
CASSLMSDNTEAFF TGTGCCAGCAGCTTAATGTCAGATAACACTGAAGCTTTCTTT TRBJ1-1 . TRBV7-2 .
CASRQGAGEQFF TGTGCCAGCCGACAGGGGGCGGGTGAGCAGTTCTTC TRBJ2-1 . TRBV6-5 TRBD1
CASSFIRGERAFF TGTGCCAGCAGCTTTATACGGGGGGAGCGAGCTTTCTTT TRBJ1-1 . TRBV7-2 .
CASSLPSSYNEQFF TGTGCCAGCAGCTTACCCAGCTCCTACAATGAGCAGTTCTTC TRBJ2-1 . TRBV13 .
CASSYETRTRNTEAFF TGTGCCAGCAGTTACGAAACAAGGACTCGCAACACTGAAGCTTTCTTT TRBJ1-1 . TRBV6-5 .
CASSLGQSNSPLHF TGTGCCAGCAGCTTGGGACAGAGTAATTCACCCCTCCACTTT TRBJ1-6 . TRBV11-3 TRBD1
CASGLVPIKQTGAPYNSGNTIYF TGTGCTAGTGGTTTGGTTCCTATCAAACAGACAGGAGCCCCCTACAACTCTGGAAACACCATATATTTT TRBJ1-3 . TRBV12-5 .
CASSLVAILEPQHF TGTGCCAGCAGCTTGGTAGCGATTTTAGAGCCCCAGCATTTT TRBJ1-5 . TRBV5-5 .
CASSQVGGRGAHSYNEQFF TGCGCCAGCAGCCAAGTGGGGGGGCGGGGGGCTCACTCCTACAATGAGCAGTTCTTC TRBJ2-1 . TRBV4-3 TRBD2
CASSQDPEVAGEPNNEQFF TGCGCCAGCAGCCAAGATCCGGAAGTAGCGGGGGAACCAAACAATGAGCAGTTCTTC TRBJ2-1 . TRBV4-1 TRBD2
CASSTSTGAVGTQYF TGTGCCAGCAGTACCTCGACAGGGGCGGTGGGTACGCAGTATTTT TRBJ2-3 . TRBV6-6 TRBD1
CAWSLRHGEQYF TGTGCCTGGAGTCTCCGACACGGCGAGCAGTACTTC TRBJ2-7 . TRBV30 .
CASSQEGSRGTEAFF TGCGCCAGCAGCCAAGAAGGGTCCAGGGGCACTGAAGCTTTCTTT TRBJ1-1 . TRBV4-1 .
CASSQTSGGPGETQYF TGTGCCAGCAGCCAGACTAGCGGGGGACCCGGGGAGACCCAGTACTTC TRBJ2-5 once TRBV9 TRBD2
CASSLGQGTQETQYF TGTGCCAGCAGCTTAGGTCAGGGGACCCAAGAGACCCAGTACTTC TRBJ2-5 . TRBV7-9 .
CASSYSQGGGGELFF TGTGCCAGCAGTTATAGCCAGGGCGGCGGCGGGGAGCTGTTTTTT TRBJ2-2 . TRBV6-5 .
CASSSRGGLGANVLTF TGTGCCAGCAGCTCCCGGGGGGGGCTTGGGGCCAACGTCCTGACTTTC TRBJ2-6 . TRBV9 TRBD2
CASSMGLSSYNEQFF TGTGCCAGTAGTATGGGGCTAAGCTCCTACAATGAGCAGTTCTTC TRBJ2-1 . TRBV19 .
CASSLFDSPAFF TGTGCCAGCAGCTTATTTGACTCCCCAGCTTTCTTT TRBJ1-1 . TRBV7-9 .
CASSYGTGTETQYF TGTGCCAGCAGTTACGGGACAGGGACGGAGACCCAGTACTTC TRBJ2-5 . TRBV6-5 TRBD1
CASSLTSNNEQFF TGTGCCAGCAGTCTCACTAGCAACAATGAGCAGTTCTTC TRBJ2-1 . TRBV6-5 .
CASSSRLAGGLNTGELFF TGTGCCAGCAGCTCACGTCTAGCGGGGGGTCTTAACACCGGGGAGCTGTTTTTT TRBJ2-2 . TRBV7-2 TRBD2